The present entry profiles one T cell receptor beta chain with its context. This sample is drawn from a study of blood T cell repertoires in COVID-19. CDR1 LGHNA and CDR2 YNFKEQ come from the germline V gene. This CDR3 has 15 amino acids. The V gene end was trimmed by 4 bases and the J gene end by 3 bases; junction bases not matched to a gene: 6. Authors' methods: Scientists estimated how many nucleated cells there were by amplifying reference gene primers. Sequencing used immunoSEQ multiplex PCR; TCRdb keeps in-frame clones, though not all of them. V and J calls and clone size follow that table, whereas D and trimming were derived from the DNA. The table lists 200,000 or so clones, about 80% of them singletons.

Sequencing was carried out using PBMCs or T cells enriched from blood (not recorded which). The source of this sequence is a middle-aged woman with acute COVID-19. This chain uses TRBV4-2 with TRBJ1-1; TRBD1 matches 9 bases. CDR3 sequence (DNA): TGTGCCAGCAGCCCCCGGGACAGGGAGGACACTGAAGCTTTCTTT. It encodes CASSPRDREDTEAFF.